What follows is one TCR beta chain and its context. The antigen remains undetermined. Trimming removed 4 bases from V and 8 bases from J, with 22 bases in between. This CDR3 contains 16 residues. CDR1 and CDR2 from the germline V gene are SGDLS and YYNGEE. The sample comes from a study of beta chain features in type 1 diabetes. Findings and caveats of the study: cDNA-based reads could over-represent cells with high TCR expression. Within each of all four CD4+ subsets, Type 1 diabetes patients had TCRB CDR3s that were moderately but significantly shorter.

Isolated RNA was reverse transcribed in full, so expressed TCRB transcripts were sequenced. The protocol was immunoSEQ multiplex PCR, while the TCRdb copy is restricted to in-frame clones and leaves out a portion. The top ten clones hold approximately 0.015% of a sample with a few hundred thousand clones, 15% of them seen once. The source of this sequence is a man between 18 and 35 years old with type 1 diabetes. The source material was naive CD4+ T cells from blood. The rearrangement links TRBV9 to TRBJ2-1, with D maybe TRBD2 (6 bases). The CDR3 nucleotides are TGTGCCAGCAGCCTTAGGACGCGGGGATCCTTCCATGAGCAGTTCTTC. Translation: CASSLRTRGSFHEQFF.